Detailed here is one T cell receptor (beta chain). Its matching antigen is unknown. The data originate from a study of shared clonotypes between healthy human individuals. Overall study results and limits: Memory subsets generally showed lower estimated richness than naive subsets. Sharing across four donors was highest in naive CD4 (roughly 5%) and lowest in memory CD8 (roughly 0.4%).

Assay execution took place at the deep level. For each subset, genomic DNA was distributed in equal portions over several immunoSEQ plates. Libraries were prepared by immunoSEQ multiplex PCR; TCRdb keeps only in-frame clonotypes and omits some of them. The data contain under 2.5 million clones, roughly 92% of them seen just once; the ten biggest clones take up around 0.38%. CDR1 and CDR2 from the germline V gene are MNHNY and SVGAGI (reference sequence). The V end was cut by 5 bases, the J end by 0 bases, with 12 bases between. The CDR3 has 15 amino acids. The clonotype comes from a man aged 18 to 30 in good health. Some clones in this sample may be carry-over from other donors' samples. Sequencing was carried out using naive CD4+ T cells from PBMCs. Sample subset: CD45RA+ positively selected. This rearrangement joins TRBV6-6 to TRBJ2-3; D is ambiguous. Written as DNA, the CDR3 is TGTGCCAGCAGTCCCCGCTCGAGGAGCACAGATACGCAGTATTTT. Encoded protein: CASSPRSRSTDTQYF.